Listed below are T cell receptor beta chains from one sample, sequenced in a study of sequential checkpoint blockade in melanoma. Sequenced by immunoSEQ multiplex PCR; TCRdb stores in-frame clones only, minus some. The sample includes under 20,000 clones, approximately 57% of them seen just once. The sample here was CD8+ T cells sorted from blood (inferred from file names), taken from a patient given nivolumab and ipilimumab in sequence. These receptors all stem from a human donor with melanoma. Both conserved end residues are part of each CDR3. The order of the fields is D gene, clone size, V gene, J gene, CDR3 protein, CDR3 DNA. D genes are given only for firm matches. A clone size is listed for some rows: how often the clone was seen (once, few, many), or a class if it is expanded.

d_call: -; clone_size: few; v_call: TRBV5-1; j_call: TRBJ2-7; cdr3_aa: CASSLVGQSYEQYF; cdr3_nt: TGCGCCAGCAGCTTGGTTGGGCAGTCCTACGAGCAGTACTTC
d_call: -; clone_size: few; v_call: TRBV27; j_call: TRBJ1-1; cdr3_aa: CASSPTVEAEAFF; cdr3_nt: TGTGCCAGCAGTCCGACGGTGGAGGCTGAAGCTTTCTTT
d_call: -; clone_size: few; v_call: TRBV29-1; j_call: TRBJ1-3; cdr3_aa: CSAIDLNSGNTIYF; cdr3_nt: TGCAGCGCCATCGATCTAAACTCTGGAAACACCATATATTTT
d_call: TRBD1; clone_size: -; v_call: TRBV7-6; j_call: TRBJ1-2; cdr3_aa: CASSQTGYGYGYTF; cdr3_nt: TGTGCCAGCAGCCAGACAGGGTACGGCTATGGCTACACCTTC
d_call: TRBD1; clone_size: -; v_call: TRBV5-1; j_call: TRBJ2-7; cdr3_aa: CASSPGQGNEQYF; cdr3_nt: TGCGCCAGCAGCCCGGGACAGGGAAACGAGCAGTACTTC
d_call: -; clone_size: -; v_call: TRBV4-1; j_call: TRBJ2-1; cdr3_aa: CASSQDSGDPSSNEQFF; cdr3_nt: TGCGCCAGCAGCCAAGATTCGGGGGACCCATCCAGCAATGAGCAGTTCTTC
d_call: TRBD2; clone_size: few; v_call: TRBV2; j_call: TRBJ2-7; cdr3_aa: CATNVNGGADEQYF; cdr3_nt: TGTGCCACCAACGTAAACGGGGGGGCGGATGAGCAGTACTTC
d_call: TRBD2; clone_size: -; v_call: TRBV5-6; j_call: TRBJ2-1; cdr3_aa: CASSLEAGVGINEQFF; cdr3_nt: TGTGCCAGCAGCTTGGAAGCGGGAGTTGGTATAAATGAGCAGTTCTTC
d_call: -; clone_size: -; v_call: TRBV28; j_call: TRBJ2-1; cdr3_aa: CASSGRMMENEQFF; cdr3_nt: TGTGCCAGCAGTGGAAGAATGATGGAGAATGAGCAGTTCTTC
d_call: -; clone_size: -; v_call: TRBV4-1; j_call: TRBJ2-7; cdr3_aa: CASSQGLREQYF; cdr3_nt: TGTGCCAGCAGCCAGGGTCTGCGGGAGCAGTACTTC
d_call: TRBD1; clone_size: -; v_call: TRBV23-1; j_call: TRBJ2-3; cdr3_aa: CASSQPGQGRPDTQYF; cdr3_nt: TGCGCCAGCAGCCAACCGGGACAGGGTAGGCCAGATACGCAGTATTTT
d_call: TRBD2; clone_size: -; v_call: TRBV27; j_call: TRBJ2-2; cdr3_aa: CASSFVSGRGTGELFF; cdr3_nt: TGTGCCAGCAGTTTCGTTAGCGGGAGAGGCACCGGGGAGCTGTTTTTT
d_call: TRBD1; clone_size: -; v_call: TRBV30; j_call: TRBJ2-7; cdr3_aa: CAWQTGGGREQYF; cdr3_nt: TGTGCCTGGCAGACAGGGGGCGGACGCGAGCAGTACTTC